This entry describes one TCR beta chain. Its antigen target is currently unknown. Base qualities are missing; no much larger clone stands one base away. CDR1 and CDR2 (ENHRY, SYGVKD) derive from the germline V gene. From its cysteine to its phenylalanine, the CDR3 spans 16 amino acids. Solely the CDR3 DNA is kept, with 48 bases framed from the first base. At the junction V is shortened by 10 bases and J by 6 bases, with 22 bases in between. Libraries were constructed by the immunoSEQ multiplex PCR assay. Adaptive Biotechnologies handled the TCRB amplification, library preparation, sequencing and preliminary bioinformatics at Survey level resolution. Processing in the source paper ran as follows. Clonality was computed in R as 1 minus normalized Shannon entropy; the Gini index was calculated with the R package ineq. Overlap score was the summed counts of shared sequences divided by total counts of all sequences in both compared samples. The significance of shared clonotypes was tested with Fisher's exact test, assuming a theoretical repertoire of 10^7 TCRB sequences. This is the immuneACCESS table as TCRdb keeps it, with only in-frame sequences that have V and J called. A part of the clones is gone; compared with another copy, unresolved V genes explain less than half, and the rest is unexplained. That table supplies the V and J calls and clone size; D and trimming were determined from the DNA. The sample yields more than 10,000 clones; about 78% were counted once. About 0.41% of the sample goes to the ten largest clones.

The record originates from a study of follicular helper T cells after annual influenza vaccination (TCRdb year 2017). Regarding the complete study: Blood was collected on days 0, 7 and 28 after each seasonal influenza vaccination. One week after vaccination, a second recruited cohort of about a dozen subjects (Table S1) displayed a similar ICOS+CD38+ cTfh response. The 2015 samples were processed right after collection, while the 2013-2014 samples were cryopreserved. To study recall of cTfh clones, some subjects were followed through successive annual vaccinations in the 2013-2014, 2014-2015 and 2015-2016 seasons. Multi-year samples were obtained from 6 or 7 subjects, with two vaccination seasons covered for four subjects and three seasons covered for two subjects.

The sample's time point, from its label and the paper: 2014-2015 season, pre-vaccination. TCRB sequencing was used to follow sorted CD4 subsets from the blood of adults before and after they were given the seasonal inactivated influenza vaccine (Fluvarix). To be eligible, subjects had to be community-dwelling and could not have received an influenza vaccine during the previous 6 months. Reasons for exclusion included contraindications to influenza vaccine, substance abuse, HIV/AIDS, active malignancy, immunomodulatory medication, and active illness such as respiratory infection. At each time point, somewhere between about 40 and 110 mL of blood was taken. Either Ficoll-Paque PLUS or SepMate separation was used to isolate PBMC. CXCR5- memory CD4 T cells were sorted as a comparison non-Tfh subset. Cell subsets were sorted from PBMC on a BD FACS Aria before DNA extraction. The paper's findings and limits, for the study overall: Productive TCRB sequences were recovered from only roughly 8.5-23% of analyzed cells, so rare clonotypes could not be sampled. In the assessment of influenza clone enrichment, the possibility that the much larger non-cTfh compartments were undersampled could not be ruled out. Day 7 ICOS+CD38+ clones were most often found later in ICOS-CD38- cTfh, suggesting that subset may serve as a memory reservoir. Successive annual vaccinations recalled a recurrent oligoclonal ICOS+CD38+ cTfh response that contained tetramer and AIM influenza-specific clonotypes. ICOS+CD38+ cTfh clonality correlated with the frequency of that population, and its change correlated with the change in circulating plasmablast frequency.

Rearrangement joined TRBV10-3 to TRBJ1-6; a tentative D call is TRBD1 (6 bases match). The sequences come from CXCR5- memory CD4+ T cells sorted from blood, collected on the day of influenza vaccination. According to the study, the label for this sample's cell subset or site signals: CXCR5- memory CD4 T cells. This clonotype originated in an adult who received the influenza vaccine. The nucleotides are TGTGCCACCAAACCTCCGACAGGAGGTGGTAATTCACCCCTCCACTTT. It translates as CATKPPTGGGNSPLHF.